This note documents a single T cell receptor (beta chain) sequence. What it binds is not known. Time point denoted: week 23, last vaccination. Topical imiquimod accompanied each vaccine dose, which consisted of 300 ug of mutant IDH1 20-mer peptide. Assay used: immunoSEQ multiplex PCR; TCRdb lists only in-frame clones, some missing. Seen here are tens of thousands of clones, 87% observed once, and the top ten hold about 1.5%. With 5 bases removed from V and 4 bases from J, the gap between germline ends came to 10 bases. Germline loops: CDR1 SGHRS, CDR2 YFSETQ. The CDR3 consists of 13 residues. The entry originates in a study of a mutant IDH1 vaccine in newly diagnosed glioma. Study summary: During weeks 1, 3, 5, 7, 11, 15, 19 and 23, patients received eight vaccinations. Among treated patients, roughly 60% were male and about 40% female, and mean age was about 40 years.

Study-wide results and caveats: Overall, almost 95% of patients had vaccine-induced immune responses. Changes in top peripheral clonotypes did not appear linked to pseudoprogression.

The receptor was derived from a man in his forties with glioma. The starting material was PBMCs, obtained from a glioma patient whose treatment included an IDH1 peptide vaccine. The chain uses TRBV5-1 and TRBJ1-3, with D tentatively TRBD1 (6 bases). In DNA form, the CDR3 reads TGCGCCAGCAGTAGGGGGGACGGAAACACCATATATTTT. It is translated as CASSRGDGNTIYF.